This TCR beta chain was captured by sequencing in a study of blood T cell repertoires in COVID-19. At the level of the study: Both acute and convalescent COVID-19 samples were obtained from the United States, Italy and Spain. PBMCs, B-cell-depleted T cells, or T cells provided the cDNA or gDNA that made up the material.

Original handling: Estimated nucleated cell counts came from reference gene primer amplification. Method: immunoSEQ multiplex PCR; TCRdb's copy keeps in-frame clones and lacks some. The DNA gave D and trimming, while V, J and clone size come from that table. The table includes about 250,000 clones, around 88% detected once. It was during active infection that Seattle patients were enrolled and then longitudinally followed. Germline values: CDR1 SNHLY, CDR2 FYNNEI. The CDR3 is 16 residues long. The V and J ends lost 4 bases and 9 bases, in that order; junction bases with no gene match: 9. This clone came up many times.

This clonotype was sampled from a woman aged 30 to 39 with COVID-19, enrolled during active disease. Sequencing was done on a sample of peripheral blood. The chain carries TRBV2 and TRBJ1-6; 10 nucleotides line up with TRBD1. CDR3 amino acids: CASSVPGTGVGSPLHF. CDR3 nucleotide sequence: TGTGCCAGCAGTGTCCCCGGGACAGGGGTGGGTTCACCCCTCCACTTT.